The present T cell receptor (beta chain) was sequenced within a study of cytomegalovirus exposure and HLA in healthy donors. With 60 Vbeta and 13 Jbeta primers, the PCR was carried out. This table comes from immunoSEQ multiplex PCR, and its TCRdb copy is limited to in-frame clones, with some not included. The table has about 150,000 clones, 80% to 90% seen once. Germline values: CDR1 SGHTA, CDR2 FQGTGA. The V end lost 9 bases, the J end lost 4 bases, and 21 bases lay between the germline ends. The CDR3 runs 15 residues. The chain couples TRBV7-3 to TRBJ2-5; maybe TRBD2 (6 bases). This clonotype originated in a man aged 50-60 years in good health and CMV-seropositive. The specimen sequenced was PBMCs. The CDR3 spells CASSSAQQPIETQYF. CDR3 coding DNA: TGTGCCAGTTCTAGCGCCCAGCAGCCCATAGAGACCCAGTACTTC.